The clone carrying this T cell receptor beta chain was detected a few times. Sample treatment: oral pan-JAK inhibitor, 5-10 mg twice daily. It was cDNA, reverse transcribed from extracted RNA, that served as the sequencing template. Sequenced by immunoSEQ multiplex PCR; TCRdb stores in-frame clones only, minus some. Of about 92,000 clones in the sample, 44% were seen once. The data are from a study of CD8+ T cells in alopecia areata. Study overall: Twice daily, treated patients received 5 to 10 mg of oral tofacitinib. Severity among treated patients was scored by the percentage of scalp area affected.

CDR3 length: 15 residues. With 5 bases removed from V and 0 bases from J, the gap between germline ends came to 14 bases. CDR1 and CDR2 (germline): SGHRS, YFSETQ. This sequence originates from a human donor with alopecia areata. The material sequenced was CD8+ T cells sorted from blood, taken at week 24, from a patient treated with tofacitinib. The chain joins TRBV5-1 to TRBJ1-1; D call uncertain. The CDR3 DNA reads TGCGCCAGCAGTGTAAACAGTGCCATGAACACTGAAGCTTTCTTT. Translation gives CASSVNSAMNTEAFF. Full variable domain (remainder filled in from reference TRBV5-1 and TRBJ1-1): KAGVTQTPRYLIKTRGQQVTLSCSPISGHRSVSWYQQTPGQGLQFLFEYFSETQRNKGNFPGRFSGRQFSNSRSEMNVSTLELGDSALYLCASSVNSAMNTEAFFGQGTRLTVV.